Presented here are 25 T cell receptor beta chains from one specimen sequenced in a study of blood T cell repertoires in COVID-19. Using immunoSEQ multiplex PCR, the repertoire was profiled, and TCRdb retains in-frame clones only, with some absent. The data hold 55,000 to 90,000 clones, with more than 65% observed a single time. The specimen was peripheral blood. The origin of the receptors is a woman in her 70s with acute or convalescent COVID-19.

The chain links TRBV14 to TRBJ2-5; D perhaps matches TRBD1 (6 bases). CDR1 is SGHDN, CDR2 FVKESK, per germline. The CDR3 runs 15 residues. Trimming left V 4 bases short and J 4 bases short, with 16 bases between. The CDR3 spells CASSLPLQGPETQYF. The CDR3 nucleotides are TGTGCCAGCAGCCTGCCTTTACAGGGACCAGAGACCCAGTACTTC.

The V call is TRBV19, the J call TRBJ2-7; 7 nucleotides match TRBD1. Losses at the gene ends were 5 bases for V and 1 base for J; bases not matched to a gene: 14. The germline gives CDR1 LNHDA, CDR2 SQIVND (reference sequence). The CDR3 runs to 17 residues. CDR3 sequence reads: CASSSNSPGQTSYEQYF. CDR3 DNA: TGTGCCAGTAGTTCGAACTCCCCGGGACAGACTTCCTACGAGCAGTACTTC. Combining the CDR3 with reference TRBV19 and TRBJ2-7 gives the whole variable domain DGGITQSPKYLFRKEGQNVTLSCEQNLNHDAMYWYRQDPGQGLRLIYYSQIVNDFQKGDIAEGYSVSREKKESFPLTVTSAQKNPTAFYLCASSSNSPGQTSYEQYFGPGTRLTVT.

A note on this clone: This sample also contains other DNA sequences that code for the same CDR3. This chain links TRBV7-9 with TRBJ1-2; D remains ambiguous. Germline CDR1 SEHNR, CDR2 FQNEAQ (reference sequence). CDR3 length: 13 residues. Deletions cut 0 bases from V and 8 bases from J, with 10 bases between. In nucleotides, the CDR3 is TGTGCCAGCAGCTTAGCTCCAAATAGCGGCTACACCTTC. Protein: CASSLAPNSGYTF.

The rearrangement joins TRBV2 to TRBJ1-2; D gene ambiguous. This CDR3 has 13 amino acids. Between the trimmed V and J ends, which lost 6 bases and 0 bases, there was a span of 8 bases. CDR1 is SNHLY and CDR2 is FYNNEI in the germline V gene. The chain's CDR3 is CASSFEANYGYTF. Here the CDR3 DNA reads TGTGCCAGCAGCTTTGAGGCTAACTATGGCTACACCTTC.

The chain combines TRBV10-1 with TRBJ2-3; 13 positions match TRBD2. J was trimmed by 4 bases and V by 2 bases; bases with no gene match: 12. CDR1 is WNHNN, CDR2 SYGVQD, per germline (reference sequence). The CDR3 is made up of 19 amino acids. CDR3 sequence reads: CASSEPGLAGASGADTQYF. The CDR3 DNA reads TGCGCCAGCAGTGAGCCCGGACTAGCGGGGGCTTCAGGGGCAGATACGCAGTATTTT.

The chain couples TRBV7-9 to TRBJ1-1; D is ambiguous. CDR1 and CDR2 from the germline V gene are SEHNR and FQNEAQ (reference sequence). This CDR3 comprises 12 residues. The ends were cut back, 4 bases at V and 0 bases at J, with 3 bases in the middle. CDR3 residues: CASSSVNTEAFF. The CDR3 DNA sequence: TGTGCCAGCAGCTCTGTGAACACTGAAGCTTTCTTT.

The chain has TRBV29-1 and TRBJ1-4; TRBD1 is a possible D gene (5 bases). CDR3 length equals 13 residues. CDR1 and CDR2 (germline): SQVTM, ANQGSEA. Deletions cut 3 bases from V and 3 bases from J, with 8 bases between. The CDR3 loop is CSVDRGSNEKLFF. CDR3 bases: TGCAGCGTTGATAGGGGCTCTAATGAAAAACTGTTTTTT.

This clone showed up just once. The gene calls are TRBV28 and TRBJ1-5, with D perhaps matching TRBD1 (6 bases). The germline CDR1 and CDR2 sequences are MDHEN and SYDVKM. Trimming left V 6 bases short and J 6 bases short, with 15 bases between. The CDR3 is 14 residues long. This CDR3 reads CASRDVGGLQPQHF. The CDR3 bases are TGTGCCAGCAGAGATGTCGGGGGGCTTCAGCCCCAGCATTTT.

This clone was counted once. The CDR3 loop reads CASSPQSTTNEKLFF. The CDR3 DNA reads TGTGCCAGCTCACCACAGAGTACAACTAATGAAAAACTGTTTTTT. This rearrangement joins TRBV18 to TRBJ1-4; unclear D gene. The V gene lost 1 base and the J gene lost 0 bases, with 6 bases spanning the gap. CDR3 size: 15 residues. The germline CDR1 and CDR2 sequences are KGHSH and LQKENI.

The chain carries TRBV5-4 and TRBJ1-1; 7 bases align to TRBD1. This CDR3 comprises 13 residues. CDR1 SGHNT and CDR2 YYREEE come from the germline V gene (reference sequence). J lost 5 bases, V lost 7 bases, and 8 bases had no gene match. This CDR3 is CASGYKDRTEAFF. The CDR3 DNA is TGTGCCAGCGGTTATAAGGACAGGACTGAAGCTTTCTTT.

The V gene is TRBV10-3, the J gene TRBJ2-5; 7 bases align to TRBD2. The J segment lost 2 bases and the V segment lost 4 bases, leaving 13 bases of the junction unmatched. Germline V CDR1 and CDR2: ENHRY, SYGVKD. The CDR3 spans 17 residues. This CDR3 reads CAISGQRFEAGQETQYF. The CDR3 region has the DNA TGTGCCATCAGTGGGCAGAGATTTGAAGCGGGGCAAGAGACCCAGTACTTC.

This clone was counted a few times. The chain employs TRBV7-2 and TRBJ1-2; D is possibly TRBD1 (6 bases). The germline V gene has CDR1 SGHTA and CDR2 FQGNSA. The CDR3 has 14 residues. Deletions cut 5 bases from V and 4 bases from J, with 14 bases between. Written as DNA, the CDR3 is TGTGCCAGCAGCGAGGCAGGGGACATCTATGGCTACACCTTC. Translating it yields CASSEAGDIYGYTF.

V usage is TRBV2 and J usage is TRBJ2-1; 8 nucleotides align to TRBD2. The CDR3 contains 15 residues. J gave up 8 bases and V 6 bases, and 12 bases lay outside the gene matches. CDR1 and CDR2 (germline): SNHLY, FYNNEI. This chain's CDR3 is CASRRLAGGDDEQFF. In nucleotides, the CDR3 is TGTGCCAGCAGGCGACTAGCCGGGGGGGATGATGAGCAGTTCTTC.

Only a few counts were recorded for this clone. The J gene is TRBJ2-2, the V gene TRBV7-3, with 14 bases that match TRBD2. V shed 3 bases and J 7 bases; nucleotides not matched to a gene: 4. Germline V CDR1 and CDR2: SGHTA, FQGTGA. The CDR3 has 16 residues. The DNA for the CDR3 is TGTGCCAGCAGCTTGGGACTAGCGGGAGCCGGCGGGGAGCTGTTTTTT. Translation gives CASSLGLAGAGGELFF.

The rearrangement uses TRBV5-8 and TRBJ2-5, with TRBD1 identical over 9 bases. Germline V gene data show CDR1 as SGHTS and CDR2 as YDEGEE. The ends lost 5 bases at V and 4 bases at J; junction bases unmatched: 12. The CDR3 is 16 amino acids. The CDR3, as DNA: TGTGCCAGCAGTATACCAACAGGGGGCGGAGGAGAGACCCAGTACTTC. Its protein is CASSIPTGGGGETQYF.

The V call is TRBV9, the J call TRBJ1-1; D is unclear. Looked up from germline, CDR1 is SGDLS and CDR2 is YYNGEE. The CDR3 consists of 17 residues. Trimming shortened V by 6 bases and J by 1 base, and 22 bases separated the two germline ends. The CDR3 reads CASTPLDGLLGNTEAFF. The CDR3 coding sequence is TGTGCCAGCACCCCTCTTGACGGGTTATTGGGGAACACTGAAGCTTTCTTT.

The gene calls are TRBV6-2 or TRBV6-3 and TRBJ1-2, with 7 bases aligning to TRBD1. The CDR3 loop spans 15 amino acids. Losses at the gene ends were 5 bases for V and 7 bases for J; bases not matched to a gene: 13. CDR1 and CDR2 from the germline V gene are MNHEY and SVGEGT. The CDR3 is CASSLLAQGNRGYTF. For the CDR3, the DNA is TGTGCCAGCAGTCTCCTAGCACAGGGGAATCGTGGCTACACCTTC.

CDR3 sequence: CASSPLTSGMGNQETQYF. The CDR3 nucleotides read TGTGCCAGCAGCCCCTTAACTAGCGGGATGGGGAACCAAGAGACCCAGTACTTC. This rearrangement joins TRBV7-9 to TRBJ2-5; 10 bases align to TRBD2. V dropped 5 bases and J dropped 0; count of bases not matched to a gene: 12. This CDR3 contains 18 residues. Germline CDR1 is SEHNR and CDR2 is FQNEAQ (reference sequence).

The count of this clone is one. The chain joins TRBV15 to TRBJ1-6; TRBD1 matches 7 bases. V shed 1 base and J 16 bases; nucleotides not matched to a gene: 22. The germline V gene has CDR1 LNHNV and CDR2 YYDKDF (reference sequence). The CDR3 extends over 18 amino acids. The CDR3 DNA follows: TGTGCCACCAGCAGAGTATTGGCAGGGGGAAGCCCGGCGGTATGGCTCCACTTT. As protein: CATSRVLAGGSPAVWLHF.

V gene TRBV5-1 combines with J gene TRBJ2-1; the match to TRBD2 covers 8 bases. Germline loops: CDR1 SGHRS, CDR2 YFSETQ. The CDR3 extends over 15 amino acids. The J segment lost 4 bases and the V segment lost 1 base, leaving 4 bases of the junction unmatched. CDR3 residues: CASSLKTSGYNEQFF. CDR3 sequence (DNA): TGCGCCAGCAGCTTGAAAACTAGCGGTTACAATGAGCAGTTCTTC.

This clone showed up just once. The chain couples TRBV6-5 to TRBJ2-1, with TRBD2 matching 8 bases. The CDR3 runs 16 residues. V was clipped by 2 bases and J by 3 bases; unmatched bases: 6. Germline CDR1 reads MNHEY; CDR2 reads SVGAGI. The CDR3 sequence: CASSYGGLEVYNEQFF. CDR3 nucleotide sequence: TGTGCCAGCAGTTACGGGGGACTAGAAGTCTACAATGAGCAGTTCTTC.

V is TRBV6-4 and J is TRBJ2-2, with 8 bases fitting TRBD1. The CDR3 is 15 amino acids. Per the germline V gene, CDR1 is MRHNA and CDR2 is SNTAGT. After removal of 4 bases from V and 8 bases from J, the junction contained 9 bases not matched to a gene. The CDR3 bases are TGTGCCAGCAGTGCTGGGACAGGATGGACGGGGGAGCTGTTTTTT. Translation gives CASSAGTGWTGELFF.

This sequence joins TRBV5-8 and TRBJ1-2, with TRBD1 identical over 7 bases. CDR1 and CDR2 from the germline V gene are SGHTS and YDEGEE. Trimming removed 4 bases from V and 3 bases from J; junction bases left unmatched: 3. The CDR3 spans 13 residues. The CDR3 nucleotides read TGTGCCAGCAGCCTGGGACAGCACTATGGCTACACCTTC. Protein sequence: CASSLGQHYGYTF.

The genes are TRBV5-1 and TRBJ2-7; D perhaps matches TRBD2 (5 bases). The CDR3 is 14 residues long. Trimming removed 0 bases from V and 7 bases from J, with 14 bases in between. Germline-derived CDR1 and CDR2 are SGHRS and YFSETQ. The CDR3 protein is CASSLARELQEQYF. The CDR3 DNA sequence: TGCGCCAGCAGCTTGGCGAGGGAACTTCAGGAGCAGTACTTC.

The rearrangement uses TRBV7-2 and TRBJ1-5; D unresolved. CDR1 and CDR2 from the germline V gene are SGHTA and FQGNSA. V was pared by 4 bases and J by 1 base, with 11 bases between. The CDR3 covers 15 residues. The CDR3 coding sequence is TGTGCCAGCAGCTCCGAGGGAATAAGCAATCAGCCCCAGCATTTT. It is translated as CASSSEGISNQPQHF.